One and the same sample provided the 32 T cell receptor beta chains below, sequenced in a study of shared clonotypes between healthy human individuals. Positively selected for CCR7, the CD45RO-negative cells used as naive CD8 cells excluded terminally differentiated effector memory CD45RA+ cells. Produced via immunoSEQ multiplex PCR; TCRdb's table is partial and in-frame only. The sample records about 1.9 million clones, roughly 95% being singletons. Material: naive CD8+ T cells from PBMCs. The receptor source for this set is a man younger than 35 in good health. Some clones in this sample may be carry-over from other donors' samples.

The chain employs TRBV10-1 and TRBJ2-5; the match to TRBD1 covers 9 bases. The germline V gene encodes CDR1 WNHNN and CDR2 SYGVQD (reference sequence). This CDR3 is 13 amino acids long. V gave up 5 bases and J gave up 5 bases; unmatched junction bases: 3. The DNA of the CDR3 is TGCGCCAGCAGTACAGGGGGCGCGGAGACCCAGTACTTC. This encodes CASSTGGAETQYF.

V is TRBV5-8 and J is TRBJ1-1; no definite D call. The ends were cut back, 2 bases at V and 2 bases at J, with 10 bases in the middle. This CDR3 comprises 14 residues. Germline CDR1 is SGHTS and CDR2 is YDEGEE. In DNA, the CDR3 is TGTGCCAGCAGCTTTGTACACCCAAACACTGAAGCTTTCTTT. Translated: CASSFVHPNTEAFF.

The chain carries TRBV6-5 and TRBJ1-1, with D uncertain. CDR1 and CDR2 (germline): MNHEY, SVGAGI. With 6 bases removed from V and 8 bases from J, the gap between germline ends came to 16 bases. The CDR3 extends over 13 amino acids. The CDR3 bases are TGTGCCAGCAGCCCGCCCCCGGGCAGAGAAGCTTTCTTT. Translating it yields CASSPPPGREAFF.

The V and J genes are TRBV5-4 and TRBJ1-1; weak D call: TRBD1 (6 bases). The CDR3 totals 17 residues. Trimming pared 1 base from V and 4 bases from J, leaving 20 bases between. CDR1 and CDR2 from the germline V gene are SGHNT and YYREEE (reference sequence). The CDR3 bases are TGTGCCAGCAGCTTGTTAATTGGCGGCAGGGGAACCACTGAAGCTTTCTTT. It specifies CASSLLIGGRGTTEAFF. Complete variable domain (other parts from reference TRBV5-4 and TRBJ1-1): ETGVTQSPTHLIKTRGQQVTLRCSSQSGHNTVSWYQQALGQGPQFIFQYYREEENGRGNFPPRFSGLQFPNYSSELNVNALELDDSALYLCASSLLIGGRGTTEAFFGQGTRLTVV.

This chain links TRBV11-2 with TRBJ2-7; D possibly corresponds to TRBD1 (5 bases). CDR3 length: 15 amino acids. V dropped 1 base and J dropped 1 base, with 11 bases sitting between them. Germline values: CDR1 SGHAT, CDR2 FQNNGV. DNA for the CDR3: TGTGCCAGCAGCTTAGGACAGAGAGAATCCTACGAGCAGTACTTC. As protein: CASSLGQRESYEQYF.

The rearrangement uses TRBV4-1 and TRBJ2-5, with 13 bases fitting TRBD2. J lost 3 bases, V lost 4 bases, and 5 bases had no gene match. Germline V gene data show CDR1 as MGHRA and CDR2 as YSYEKL. The CDR3 totals 16 residues. CDR3 protein: CASSPPGLAGEETQYF. The CDR3 nucleotides are TGCGCCAGCAGCCCGCCAGGACTAGCGGGAGAAGAGACCCAGTACTTC.

The genes are TRBV25-1 and TRBJ1-1; D not resolved. V lost 4 bases, J lost 6 bases, and 21 bases lay in between. Germline CDR1 MGHDK, CDR2 SYGVNS. There are 16 residues in the CDR3. The CDR3 sequence: CASSAPGRGGIAEAFF. CDR3 nucleotides: TGTGCCAGCAGTGCCCCAGGACGTGGCGGAATCGCTGAAGCTTTCTTT.

The chain is built from TRBV19 and TRBJ2-7, with D possibly matching TRBD1 (7 bases). V lost 3 bases to trimming and J lost 3 bases, with 9 bases between them. The CDR3 sequence is 13 residues long. Per the germline V gene, CDR1 is LNHDA and CDR2 is SQIVND (reference sequence). The CDR3 loop is CASSMRDSYEQYF. CDR3 sequence (DNA): TGTGCCAGTAGTATGCGGGACAGCTACGAGCAGTACTTC.

This rearrangement joins TRBV7-9 to TRBJ2-7; TRBD1 matches at 8 bases. The CDR3 has 15 residues. With 6 bases clipped from V and 1 base from J, the junction kept 8 bases outside the gene matches. CDR1 SEHNR and CDR2 FQNEAQ come from the germline V gene (reference sequence). The CDR3 loop reads CASSRTDRESYEQYF. In DNA form, the CDR3 reads TGTGCCAGCAGTCGGACGGACAGGGAGTCCTACGAGCAGTACTTC.

The rearrangement uses TRBV10-3 and TRBJ1-2; TRBD1 aligns across 8 bases. Per germline, CDR1 ENHRY and CDR2 SYGVKD. The CDR3 sequence is 11 residues long. V shed 9 bases, J shed 8 bases, and the junction held 5 bases outside the gene matches. The CDR3 DNA sequence: TGTGCCATATGGACAGGGATCGGCTACACCTTC. Amino acid sequence: CAIWTGIGYTF.

The V and J genes are TRBV27 and TRBJ2-3; 12 bases line up with TRBD1. V dropped 3 bases and J dropped 6; count of bases not matched to a gene: 16. CDR3 length: 19 amino acids. Germline lookup yields CDR1 MNHEY and CDR2 SMNVEV (reference sequence). The CDR3: CASSLLVTGQGALRDTQYF. CDR3 nucleotide sequence: TGTGCCAGCAGTTTGCTCGTTACGGGACAGGGGGCATTACGGGATACGCAGTATTTT.

The chain joins TRBV29-1 to TRBJ1-1; TRBD1 might be the D (6 bases). The CDR3 loop spans 12 amino acids. Trimming left V 8 bases short and J 5 bases short, with 15 bases between. Per the germline V gene, CDR1 is SQVTM and CDR2 is ANQGSEA. The CDR3 here is CSSRGGGTEAFF. CDR3 DNA: TGCAGCTCGCGGGGGGGCGGGACTGAAGCTTTCTTT.

The CDR3 region has the DNA TGTGCCAGCAGTGAAGCCCACCTGGACAGTAGAGCTAACTATGGCTACACCTTC. Residues: CASSEAHLDSRANYGYTF. The rearrangement links TRBV6-1 to TRBJ1-2; D is possibly TRBD1 (6 bases). This CDR3 is built from 18 residues. The germline gives CDR1 MNHNS, CDR2 SASEGT. Trimming removed 0 bases from V and 0 bases from J, with 17 bases in between.

This sequence joins TRBV5-1 and TRBJ2-3, with D perhaps matching TRBD2 (6 bases). The CDR3 covers 13 residues. V lost 5 bases and J 2 bases, leaving 9 bases between the germline ends. CDR1 is SGHRS and CDR2 is YFSETQ in the germline V gene. CDR3 region: CASSERATDTQYF. As DNA, the CDR3 is TGCGCCAGCAGTGAGCGGGCCACAGATACGCAGTATTTT.

The chain has TRBV6-6 and TRBJ1-1, with a weak D call TRBD1 (6 bases). Germline CDR1 is MNHNY and CDR2 is SVGAGI (reference sequence). The CDR3 is made up of 16 amino acids. Trimming pared 4 bases from V and 5 bases from J, leaving 20 bases between. CDR3 amino acids: CASSSLFRGKVTEAFF. Here the CDR3 DNA reads TGTGCCAGCAGTTCACTCTTTAGGGGGAAGGTGACTGAAGCTTTCTTT.

About this clone itself: Other DNA sequences in the same sample also yield this CDR3. The rearrangement links TRBV27 to TRBJ2-6; D gene uncertain. The CDR3 totals 16 residues. V lost 0 bases, J lost 0 bases, and 6 bases lay in between. In germline, CDR1 is MNHEY, CDR2 SMNVEV (reference sequence). The CDR3 region is CASSLSSGSGANVLTF. The CDR3 DNA sequence: TGTGCCAGCAGTTTATCGTCGGGCTCTGGGGCCAACGTCCTGACTTTC. The full variable domain, with the rest looked up from reference TRBV27 and TRBJ2-6, is EAQVTQNPRYLITVTGKKLTVTCSQNMNHEYMSWYRQDPGLGLRQIYYSMNVEVTDKGDVPEGYKVSRKEKRNFPLILESPSPNQTSLYFCASSLSSGSGANVLTFGAGSRLTVL.

About this clone itself: No DNA is shown, since the ends of the CDR3 on it are uncertain; the CDR3 is the one TCRdb lists. The V gene is TRBV21-1, the J gene TRBJ1-3. TRBV21-1 is annotated as a pseudogene. The CDR3 has 17 residues if both end residues are counted. This chain's CDR3 is CASSKGGGWGSGNTIYF.

As for this clone: One end of the junction is discordant with germline, which a read error may explain. The chain uses TRBV6-1 and TRBJ2-5; D tentatively fits TRBD1 or TRBD2 (5 bases each). The germline V gene has CDR1 MNHNS and CDR2 SASEGT. The CDR3 covers 15 residues. In nucleotides, the CDR3 is TGTGCCAGCACTGAAGATGACGGGTGGGGGGAGACCCAGTACTTC. This gives the protein CASTEDDGWGETQYF.

The rearrangement uses TRBV7-9 and TRBJ2-2; D not certain. Per the germline V gene, CDR1 is SEHNR and CDR2 is FQNEAQ (reference sequence). Trimming removed 5 bases from V and 3 bases from J, with 16 bases in between. The CDR3 consists of 16 residues. The CDR3 reads CASSLYKGKDTGELFF. The DNA for the CDR3 is TGTGCCAGCAGCCTCTATAAGGGAAAGGACACCGGGGAGCTGTTTTTT.

About this clone: Distinct nucleotide sequences in the sample also encode this CDR3. V is TRBV9 and J is TRBJ2-7; 7 positions agree with TRBD1. V lost 3 bases and J lost 3; bases outside the gene matches: 6. The CDR3 has 14 residues. Germline lookup yields CDR1 SGDLS and CDR2 YYNGEE. Written as DNA, the CDR3 is TGTGCCAGCAGCGCAGGGGACAGTAGCTACGAGCAGTACTTC. This sequence encodes CASSAGDSSYEQYF.

The genes are TRBV19 and TRBJ2-7; the D gene is possibly TRBD1 (6 bases). The CDR3 covers 15 residues. Per the germline V gene, CDR1 is LNHDA and CDR2 is SQIVND (reference sequence). V lost 8 bases and J 3 bases, leaving 20 bases between the germline ends. In nucleotides, the CDR3 is TGTGCCAGTGATAATCCCCGGGACACCTACTACGAGCAGTACTTC. Translated: CASDNPRDTYYEQYF.

This chain links TRBV28 with TRBJ2-5; 9 bases are a match to TRBD2. Germline CDR1 is MDHEN and CDR2 is SYDVKM. The CDR3 loop spans 15 amino acids. J lost 5 bases, V lost 3 bases, and 7 bases had no gene match. The chain's CDR3 is CASSFISGSSETQYF. DNA of the CDR3: TGTGCCAGCAGTTTTATTAGCGGGAGTTCCGAGACCCAGTACTTC.

Concerning this clone: Other DNA sequences in this sample translate to the same CDR3. The chain couples TRBV15 to TRBJ1-1; D remains ambiguous. The germline V and J ends were trimmed by 6 bases and 2 bases, with 10 bases remaining between them. The germline CDR1 and CDR2 sequences are LNHNV and YYDKDF (reference sequence). There are 13 residues in the CDR3. The CDR3 DNA follows: TGTGCCACCAGTAGGAGAGAAAACACTGAAGCTTTCTTT. It is translated as CATSRRENTEAFF.

J is TRBJ1-1 and V is TRBV28, with 8 positions matching TRBD1. CDR1 is MDHEN and CDR2 is SYDVKM in the germline V gene. V was pared by 1 base and J by 2 bases, with 9 bases of the junction left unmatched. The CDR3 sequence is 17 residues long. The CDR3 bases are TGTGCCAGCAGTTTATATCCCCAGGGGGCCGCAAACACTGAAGCTTTCTTT. Protein: CASSLYPQGAANTEAFF.

This chain connects TRBV5-1 to TRBJ2-1, with D perhaps matching TRBD1 or TRBD2 (6 bases each). This CDR3 has 17 amino acids. Trimming cost V 2 bases and J 0 bases, with 15 bases left between them. CDR1 is SGHRS and CDR2 is YFSETQ in the germline V gene. Written as DNA, the CDR3 is TGCGCCAGCAGCTTTATTTGGGGGGCGAGCTCCTACAATGAGCAGTTCTTC. It encodes CASSFIWGASSYNEQFF.

This clone has just a few counts. The V and J genes are TRBV19 and TRBJ1-1; a possible D gene is TRBD1 (5 bases). V was shortened by 0 bases and J by 5 bases, with 13 bases between the two germline ends. Germline V gene data show CDR1 as LNHDA and CDR2 as SQIVND (reference sequence). The CDR3 sequence is 15 residues long. In DNA, the CDR3 is TGTGCCAGTAGTATAGACGGAAGGGGTTGGACTGAAGCTTTCTTT. Translating it yields CASSIDGRGWTEAFF.

CDR3 amino acids: CASSSPLEEEQYF. In nucleotides, the CDR3 is TGTGCCAGCAGCTCCCCTCTAGAAGAAGAGCAGTACTTC. The V gene is TRBV11-2, the J gene TRBJ2-7, with D unclear. Looked up from germline, CDR1 is SGHAT and CDR2 is FQNNGV. The CDR3 has 13 residues. Trimming stripped 4 bases from V and 7 bases from J, with 14 bases between.

The chain employs TRBV9 and TRBJ2-7; TRBD1 agrees at 11 bases. CDR3 length equals 16 residues. The germline V gene encodes CDR1 SGDLS and CDR2 YYNGEE. The J segment lost 0 bases and the V segment lost 3 bases, leaving 5 bases of the junction unmatched. CDR3 region: CASSAGQGVPSYEQYF. The CDR3 nucleotides read TGTGCCAGCAGCGCGGGACAGGGGGTTCCCTCCTACGAGCAGTACTTC.

This rearrangement joins TRBV18 to TRBJ1-1; D might be TRBD1 (6 bases). V lost 2 bases, J lost 1 base, and 14 bases lay in between. Germline V gene data show CDR1 as KGHSH and CDR2 as LQKENI. The CDR3 has 16 residues. The CDR3 DNA follows: TGTGCCAGCTCACCAGTTATGAGGGGGACGAACACTGAAGCTTTCTTT. Translated: CASSPVMRGTNTEAFF.

V gene TRBV11-3 combines with J gene TRBJ2-1; 7 bases agree with TRBD2. Germline V lookup: CDR1 SGHNT, CDR2 YENEEA. With V trimmed by 0 bases and J by 9 bases, 5 bases remained unmatched. The CDR3 has 14 amino acids. The CDR3 here is CASSLEGGRGEQFF. CDR3 bases: TGTGCCAGCAGCTTAGAGGGAGGGCGTGGTGAGCAGTTCTTC.

The chain carries TRBV5-1 and TRBJ1-2; maybe TRBD1 (6 bases). The germline gives CDR1 SGHRS, CDR2 YFSETQ. V was shortened by 4 bases and J by 4 bases, with 8 bases between the two germline ends. The CDR3 extends over 12 amino acids. The DNA of the CDR3 is TGCGCCAGCAGCGGGGGCTTCTATGGCTACACCTTC. Translated, it gives CASSGGFYGYTF.

Details on this clone: Other DNA sequences in the same sample also yield this CDR3. The chain joins TRBV5-4 to TRBJ2-1; D perhaps matches TRBD1 (6 bases). Germline values: CDR1 SGHNT, CDR2 YYREEE (reference sequence). Between the trimmed V and J ends, which lost 7 bases and 3 bases, there was a span of 8 bases. CDR3 size: 12 residues. The CDR3 DNA sequence: TGTGCCAGCCGCAGGGGCTACAATGAGCAGTTCTTC. Translating gives CASRRGYNEQFF.